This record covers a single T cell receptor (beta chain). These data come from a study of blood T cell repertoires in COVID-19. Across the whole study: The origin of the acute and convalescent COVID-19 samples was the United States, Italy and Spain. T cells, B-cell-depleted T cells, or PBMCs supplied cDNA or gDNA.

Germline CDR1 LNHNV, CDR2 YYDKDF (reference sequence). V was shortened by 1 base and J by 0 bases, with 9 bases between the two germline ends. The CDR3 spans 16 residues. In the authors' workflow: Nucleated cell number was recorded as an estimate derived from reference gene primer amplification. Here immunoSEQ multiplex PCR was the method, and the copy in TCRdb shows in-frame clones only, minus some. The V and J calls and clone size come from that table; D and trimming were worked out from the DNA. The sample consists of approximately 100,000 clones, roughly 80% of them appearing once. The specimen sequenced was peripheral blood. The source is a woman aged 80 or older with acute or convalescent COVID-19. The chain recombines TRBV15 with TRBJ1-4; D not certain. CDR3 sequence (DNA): TGTGCCACCAGCAGAGCATTGGCAGCAACTAATGAAAAACTGTTTTTT. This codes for CATSRALAATNEKLFF.